The clone carrying this TCR beta chain was seen a handful of times. The sample comes from a study of T cells in Graves' hyperthyroidism and ophthalmopathy. There were TCR beta CDR3 regions amplified from RNA transcripts. With the HTBI primer set, the TCR CDR3 went through a first round of RT-PCR. TCRdb re-called the multiplex PCR reads through MiXCR, storing one row per CDR3 protein. The sample lists fewer than 900,000 distinct CDR3 sequences; approximately 18% were seen once. The CDR3 extends over 15 amino acids. Germline loops: CDR1 SGHDN, CDR2 FVKESK. V was trimmed by 2 bases and J by 2 bases, leaving 12 bases between them.

This TCR was recovered from a woman in her forties or fifties with Graves' hyperthyroidism that later progressed to Graves' ophthalmopathy. The chain carries TRBV14 and TRBJ1-2; D is possibly TRBD1 (5 bases). The sequenced sample was blood. CDR3 region: CASSQISTANYGYTF. CDR3 DNA sequence: TGTGCCAGCAGCCAAATCTCGACAGCAAACTATGGCTACACCTTC.